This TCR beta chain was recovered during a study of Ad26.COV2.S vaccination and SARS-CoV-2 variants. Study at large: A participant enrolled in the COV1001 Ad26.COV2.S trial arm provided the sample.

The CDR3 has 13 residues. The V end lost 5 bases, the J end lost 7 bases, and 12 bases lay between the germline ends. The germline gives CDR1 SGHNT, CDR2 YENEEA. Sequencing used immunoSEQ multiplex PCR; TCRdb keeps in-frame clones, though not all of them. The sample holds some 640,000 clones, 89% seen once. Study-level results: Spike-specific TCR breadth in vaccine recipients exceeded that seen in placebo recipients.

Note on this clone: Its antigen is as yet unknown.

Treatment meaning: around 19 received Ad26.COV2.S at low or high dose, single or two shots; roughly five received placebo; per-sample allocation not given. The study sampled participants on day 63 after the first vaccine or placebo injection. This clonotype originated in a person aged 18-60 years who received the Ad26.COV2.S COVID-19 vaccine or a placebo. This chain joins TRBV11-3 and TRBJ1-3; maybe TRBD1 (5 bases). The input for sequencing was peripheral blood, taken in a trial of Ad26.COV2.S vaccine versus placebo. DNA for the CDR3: TGTGCCAGCAGCCGTTTTGAGGGGAACACCATATATTTT. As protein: CASSRFEGNTIYF.